These 19 T cell receptor beta chains originate from one sample sequenced in a study of blood T cell repertoires in COVID-19. Sequenced by immunoSEQ multiplex PCR; TCRdb stores in-frame clones only, minus some. The sample includes 90,000 or so clones, over 75% of them seen just once. Sequencing was performed on peripheral blood. The receptors here all came from a man aged 55 to 69 with acute or convalescent COVID-19.

This CDR3 is CASSQGRARGGRNQPQHF. CDR3 coding DNA: TGCGCCAGCAGCCAAGGTAGGGCGAGGGGGGGACGGAATCAGCCCCAGCATTTT. The chain combines TRBV4-1 with TRBJ1-5, with D possibly matching TRBD1 (6 bases). The CDR3 loop spans 18 amino acids. Germline CDR1 MGHRA, CDR2 YSYEKL. Trimming cost V 1 base and J 4 bases, with 20 bases left between them.

V gene TRBV6-5 combines with J gene TRBJ2-5; 11 bases are shared with TRBD2. The CDR3 spans 15 residues. Trimming cost V 5 bases and J 5 bases; bases outside gene matches: 7. CDR1 and CDR2 from the germline V gene are MNHEY and SVGAGI. The CDR3 loop reads CASSILAGEGETQYF. CDR3 coding DNA: TGTGCCAGCAGTATACTAGCGGGAGAGGGGGAGACCCAGTACTTC.

This clone was recorded only once. The gene calls are TRBV19 and TRBJ2-1, with 13 nucleotides matching TRBD2. Germline V CDR1 and CDR2: LNHDA, SQIVND (reference sequence). V trimming: 5 bases; J trimming: 0 bases; junction bases outside the gene matches: 13. The CDR3 consists of 20 residues. This CDR3 reads CASSPDRTSGSLSSYNEQFF. The DNA of the CDR3 is TGTGCCAGTAGTCCCGACCGGACTAGCGGGAGTCTAAGCTCCTACAATGAGCAGTTCTTC.

This clone was recorded once. This chain joins TRBV5-6 and TRBJ2-1; 11 bases map to TRBD1. The CDR3 contains 14 residues. V dropped 5 bases and J dropped 8; count of bases not matched to a gene: 6. The germline CDR1 and CDR2 sequences are SGHDT and YYEEEE. CDR3 residues: CASSTGQGVDEQFF. Here the CDR3 DNA reads TGTGCCAGCAGTACGGGACAGGGGGTCGATGAGCAGTTCTTC.

This chain joins TRBV6-5 and TRBJ1-3; no clear D. The germline V gene has CDR1 MNHEY and CDR2 SVGAGI. The CDR3 has 14 amino acids. V was pared by 6 bases and J by 0 bases, with 9 bases between. The CDR3: CASRRSSSGNTIYF. The CDR3, as DNA: TGTGCCAGCAGACGATCTAGCTCTGGAAACACCATATATTTT.

V and J are TRBV5-4 and TRBJ1-3; TRBD1 agrees at 9 bases. CDR1 is SGHNT and CDR2 is YYREEE in the germline V gene (reference sequence). This CDR3 contains 16 residues. V lost 0 bases and J lost 3; bases outside the gene matches: 4. The CDR3: CASSLDRGPGGNTIYF. The DNA of the CDR3 is TGTGCCAGCAGCTTGGACAGGGGGCCGGGTGGAAACACCATATATTTT.

V usage is TRBV24-1 and J usage is TRBJ2-1; D may be TRBD1 (7 bases). Trimming pared 0 bases from V and 7 bases from J, leaving 18 bases between. Germline values: CDR1 KGHDR, CDR2 SFDVKD. The CDR3 totals 17 residues. Here the CDR3 DNA reads TGTGCCACCAGTGATTTGCCGACTTCTCCAGGGGGGAATGAGCAGTTCTTC. It encodes CATSDLPTSPGGNEQFF.

CDR3 region: CASSRDISNQPQHF. Here the CDR3 DNA reads TGTGCCAGTAGTCGGGACATTAGCAATCAGCCCCAGCATTTT. The chain employs TRBV19 and TRBJ1-5; D may be TRBD1 (6 bases). Germline V gene data show CDR1 as LNHDA and CDR2 as SQIVND (reference sequence). Trimming removed 5 bases from V and 0 bases from J, with 8 bases in between. The CDR3 loop spans 14 amino acids. The full variable domain, rest sourced from reference TRBV19 and TRBJ1-5, is DGGITQSPKYLFRKEGQNVTLSCEQNLNHDAMYWYRQDPGQGLRLIYYSQIVNDFQKGDIAEGYSVSREKKESFPLTVTSAQKNPTAFYLCASSRDISNQPQHFGDGTRLSIL.

The rearrangement uses TRBV27 and TRBJ1-2; D remains ambiguous. The germline V gene has CDR1 MNHEY and CDR2 SMNVEV (reference sequence). The CDR3 has 13 amino acids. The germline V and J ends were trimmed by 4 bases and 0 bases, with 6 bases remaining between them. Here the CDR3 reads CASSWAANYGYTF. The CDR3 region has the DNA TGTGCCAGCAGTTGGGCAGCTAACTATGGCTACACCTTC.

The chain couples TRBV3-1 (or the pseudogene TRBV3-2) to TRBJ2-5, with D tentatively TRBD2 (7 bases). V was cut by 4 bases and J by 0 bases, with 18 bases left in between. The CDR3 sequence is 17 residues long. Germline V gene data show CDR1 as LGHDT and CDR2 as YNNKEL (reference sequence). This CDR3 reads CASSLYGGARNQETQYF. CDR3 coding DNA: TGTGCCAGCAGCCTCTATGGGGGGGCTAGAAACCAAGAGACCCAGTACTTC.

The gene calls are TRBV6-2 or TRBV6-3 and TRBJ2-7; tentatively, D is TRBD2 (5 bases). The CDR3 has 13 residues. The germline V gene has CDR1 MNHEY and CDR2 SVGEGT. Trimming removed 4 bases at V and 2 bases at J, with 9 bases between. CDR3 in amino acids: CASSFEGPYEQYF. In DNA, the CDR3 is TGTGCCAGCAGTTTTGAGGGTCCCTACGAGCAGTACTTC.

The chain combines TRBV27 with TRBJ1-1; TRBD1 agrees at 9 bases. V shed 6 bases, J shed 4 bases, and the junction held 9 bases outside the gene matches. The V gene's germline CDR1 is MNHEY and CDR2 SMNVEV (reference sequence). The CDR3 is 15 amino acids. The CDR3 sequence is CASSAGTGSGTEAFF. CDR3 DNA sequence: TGTGCCAGCAGCGCCGGGACAGGGTCGGGCACTGAAGCTTTCTTT.

V usage is TRBV9 and J usage is TRBJ2-1; possibly TRBD1 for D (6 bases). V was shortened by 2 bases and J by 3 bases, with 12 bases between the two germline ends. Germline CDR1 is SGDLS and CDR2 is YYNGEE. CDR3 length: 15 amino acids. CDR3 loop: CASSVTGTHYNEQFF. The CDR3 DNA reads as TGTGCCAGCAGCGTTACCGGGACACACTACAATGAGCAGTTCTTC. The full variable domain, rest sourced from reference TRBV9 and TRBJ2-1, is DSGVTQTPKHLITATGQRVTLRCSPRSGDLSVYWYQQSLDQGLQFLIQYYNGEERAKGNILERFSAQQFPDLHSELNLSSLELGDSALYFCASSVTGTHYNEQFFGPGTRLTVL.

CDR3 DNA sequence: TGCGCCAGCAGCTTGGGAGCTTTAGATGAGCAGTTCTTC. This gives the protein CASSLGALDEQFF. The V call is TRBV5-1, the J call TRBJ2-1; D ambiguous. V lost 0 bases and J 8 bases, leaving 9 bases between the germline ends. Germline V gene data show CDR1 as SGHRS and CDR2 as YFSETQ. This CDR3 has 13 amino acids.

The gene calls are TRBV7-2 and TRBJ2-1, with TRBD2 matching 13 bases. The CDR3 totals 15 residues. With V trimmed by 5 bases and J by 9 bases, 7 bases remained unmatched. CDR1 is SGHTA, CDR2 FQGNSA, per germline. The CDR3 bases are TGTGCCAGCAGCCCAACTAGCGGGAGGGCAAGTGAGCAGTTCTTC. Translation gives CASSPTSGRASEQFF.

This clone has more than one count but fewer than ten. This rearrangement joins TRBV5-1 to TRBJ1-1; D is unclear. Trimming pared 0 bases from V and 1 base from J, leaving 4 bases between. The CDR3 is made up of 13 amino acids. Germline assignment: CDR1 SGHRS and CDR2 YFSETQ. CDR3 loop: CASSLAQNTEAFF. CDR3 DNA sequence: TGCGCCAGCAGCTTGGCACAGAACACTGAAGCTTTCTTT.

The V and J genes are TRBV11-3 and TRBJ1-1, with no clear D. V shed 4 bases and J shed 1 base, with 7 bases lying between them. The V gene's germline CDR1 is SGHNT and CDR2 YENEEA. This CDR3 comprises 13 residues. The CDR3, as DNA: TGTGCCAGCAGCTGGGCGGGGAACACTGAAGCTTTCTTT. The encoded protein is CASSWAGNTEAFF.

The chain joins TRBV10-3 to TRBJ1-2, with D perhaps TRBD1 (5 bases). The CDR3 covers 15 residues. Germline CDR1 reads ENHRY; CDR2 reads SYGVKD. V shed 4 bases and J shed 1 base, with 13 bases lying between them. Written as DNA, the CDR3 is TGTGCCATCAGTGTTAGCGGGGCCCGTAACTATGGCTACACCTTC. Translating it yields CAISVSGARNYGYTF.

The rearrangement joins TRBV5-1 to TRBJ1-1; D may be TRBD1 (5 bases). Germline assignment: CDR1 SGHRS and CDR2 YFSETQ. The CDR3 has 12 residues. Trimming pared 4 bases from V and 3 bases from J, leaving 7 bases between. The CDR3 loop reads CASSNRYTEAFF. CDR3 nucleotide sequence: TGCGCCAGCAGCAACAGGTACACTGAAGCTTTCTTT.